The 12 T cell receptor beta chains in this list originate from one sample, sequenced in a study of CD8 T cells in Susac syndrome. The RNA, roughly 0.45 to 1 ug, was put through reverse transcription using random hexamers. TCRdb called the immunoSEQ multiplex PCR reads again in MiXCR, with one record for every CDR3 protein. The sample holds roughly 150,000 distinct CDR3 sequences, just over 90% seen once. The sequencing sample was made of CD4+ T cells from PBMCs. The receptors were gathered from a human donor in good health.

V usage is TRBV3-1 and J usage is TRBJ2-5, with D unresolved. The CDR3 is made up of 13 amino acids. V lost 6 bases, J lost 6 bases, and 14 bases lay in between. The germline V gene has CDR1 LGHDT and CDR2 YNNKEL (reference sequence). CDR3 sequence: CASSTDISQTQYF. CDR3 coding DNA: TGTGCCAGCAGTACCGACATTTCGCAGACCCAGTACTTC.

The chain uses TRBV19 and TRBJ1-2; 9 nucleotides line up with TRBD1. With 5 bases clipped from V and 4 bases from J, the junction kept 8 bases outside the gene matches. Per germline, CDR1 LNHDA and CDR2 SQIVND (reference sequence). This CDR3 has 15 residues. CDR3: CASSGTGNGIYGYTF. The CDR3, as DNA: TGTGCCAGTAGTGGGACAGGGAATGGTATCTATGGCTACACCTTC.

The chain joins TRBV5-1 to TRBJ2-3; a possible D gene is TRBD2 (6 bases). In germline, CDR1 is SGHRS, CDR2 YFSETQ. V dropped 2 bases and J dropped 2 bases, with 12 bases sitting between them. The CDR3 runs 15 residues. CDR3 protein: CASSFGTLTTDTQYF. CDR3 nucleotides: TGCGCCAGCAGCTTCGGGACTTTAACCACAGATACGCAGTATTTT.

The chain joins TRBV12-3 or TRBV12-4 to TRBJ1-1, with unresolved D. This CDR3 comprises 14 residues. V was shortened by 2 bases and J by 0 bases, with 7 bases between the two germline ends. The CDR3, as DNA: TGTGCCAGCAGTTTAATCAGCCTGAACACTGAAGCTTTCTTT. Residues: CASSLISLNTEAFF.

The V gene is TRBV20-1, the J gene TRBJ2-5; no clear D gene. Trimming shortened V by 3 bases and J by 3 bases, and 8 bases separated the two germline ends. The CDR3 is 12 residues long. Germline V gives CDR1 DFQATT, CDR2 SNEGSKA (reference sequence). The CDR3 reads CSARDGKETQYF. The CDR3 region has the DNA TGCAGTGCTAGGGACGGAAAAGAGACCCAGTACTTC.

V is TRBV7-2 and J is TRBJ1-6, with unresolved D. The CDR3 has 14 residues. CDR1 and CDR2 (germline): SGHTA, FQGNSA. Trimming shortened V by 0 bases and J by 10 bases, and 10 bases separated the two germline ends. The CDR3 reads CASSLAGSRSPLHF. CDR3 nucleotide sequence: TGTGCCAGCAGCTTAGCGGGGTCTCGCTCACCCCTCCACTTT.

The V and J genes are TRBV20-1 and TRBJ2-7; D is uncertain. Germline CDR1 reads DFQATT; CDR2 reads SNEGSKA (reference sequence). The CDR3 has 12 amino acids. With 5 bases removed from V and 3 bases from J, the gap between germline ends came to 11 bases. The CDR3: CSAPHGDYEQYF. The CDR3 nucleotides read TGCAGTGCTCCCCATGGGGACTACGAGCAGTACTTC.

The rearrangement links TRBV19 to TRBJ2-7, with a tentative D call TRBD1 (6 bases). CDR3 length equals 15 residues. Germline CDR1 reads LNHDA; CDR2 reads SQIVND (reference sequence). Trimming shortened V by 5 bases and J by 2 bases, and 16 bases separated the two germline ends. CDR3 nucleotides: TGTGCCAGTAGTCCCCGCACAGGGAGCACCTACGAGCAGTACTTC. Translating gives CASSPRTGSTYEQYF.

This clonotype was recorded once. The chain joins TRBV12-3 or TRBV12-4 to TRBJ2-7; TRBD2 might be the D (6 bases). The V and J ends lost 3 bases and 2 bases respectively, with 11 bases between them. The CDR3 length is 14 residues. Here the CDR3 DNA reads TGTGCCAGCAGTTTGGGTGGAGGGACCTACGAGCAGTACTTC. It codes for CASSLGGGTYEQYF.

This clonotype came up once. This chain connects TRBV5-4 to TRBJ2-7, with D unclear. There are 15 residues in the CDR3. CDR1 and CDR2 (germline): SGHNT, YYREEE (reference sequence). V was shortened by 3 bases and J by 4 bases, with 17 bases between the two germline ends. The CDR3, as DNA: TGTGCCAGCAGCTGGAATACACTCCCATCGTACGAGCAGTACTTC. Its protein product is CASSWNTLPSYEQYF.

The chain joins TRBV5-1 to TRBJ2-5; D call uncertain. From germline, CDR1 is SGHRS and CDR2 YFSETQ. The CDR3 has 12 residues. Trimming cost V 0 bases and J 2 bases, with 2 bases left between them. In DNA, the CDR3 is TGCGCCAGCAGCTTGGAGCAAGAGACCCAGTACTTC. It is translated as CASSLEQETQYF.

The chain links TRBV12-3 or TRBV12-4 to TRBJ2-3; maybe TRBD2 (6 bases). Trimming left V 4 bases short and J 3 bases short, with 11 bases between. The CDR3 spans 14 residues. The CDR3 region is CASSWGGPTDTQYF. CDR3 nucleotides: TGTGCCAGCAGTTGGGGAGGCCCGACAGATACGCAGTATTTT.